This T cell receptor beta chain was obtained from a study of blood T cell repertoires in COVID-19. On the study more broadly: Samples taken during acute and convalescent COVID-19 were collected in the United States, Italy and Spain. Sample material is recorded as cDNA or gDNA derived from T cells, B-cell-depleted T cells, or PBMCs.

This clone has at least ten counts. CDR3 length: 12 amino acids. V shed 5 bases and J shed 9 bases, with 14 bases lying between them. Germline V gene data show CDR1 as LGHNT and CDR2 as FRNRAP. The method was immunoSEQ multiplex PCR; TCRdb's version includes in-frame clones alone and lacks a portion of them. Seen here are about 420,000 clones, 70% to 90% observed once, and the top ten hold 0.8% to 0.85%. The sample comprised peripheral blood. This TCR derives from a man aged 18-30 years with COVID-19, enrolled during active disease. This rearrangement joins TRBV12-5 to TRBJ2-7; no clear D. As DNA, the CDR3 is TGTGCTAGTGGTCCACTTACCGTACCGCAGTACTTC. This codes for CASGPLTVPQYF.